A single sample gave rise to the 28 T cell receptor beta chains below, sequenced in a study of T cell repertoires in cytomegalovirus infection. Each CDR3 protein gets one entry after TCRdb re-called the reads with MiXCR. The sample has hundreds of thousands of distinct CDR3 sequences; roughly 43% are singletons. These receptors are not linked to any known antigen. Sequences were derived from cultured PBMCs, sampled from culture after CMV antigen stimulation. Source of these receptors: a human donor in good health (CMV status not recorded). Some clones in this sample may be carry-over from other donors' samples.

This clonotype was counted many times. V usage is TRBV7-2 and J usage is TRBJ2-3; 12 bases align to TRBD2. The V gene end was trimmed by 0 bases and the J gene end by 3 bases; junction bases not matched to a gene: 10. This CDR3 is built from 19 residues. In germline, CDR1 is SGHTA, CDR2 FQGNSA. Here the CDR3 DNA reads TGTGCCAGCAGCTTAGCACGGGCTAGCGGGGGGGCATGGACAGATACGCAGTATTTT. This gives the protein CASSLARASGGAWTDTQYF.

The chain joins TRBV7-6 to TRBJ2-1; 12 bases map to TRBD2. V shed 5 bases, J shed 5 bases, and the junction held 10 bases outside the gene matches. Germline V gene sequence: CDR1 SGHVS, CDR2 FNYEAQ. The CDR3 loop spans 17 amino acids. This CDR3 is CASSRRLAGDQNNEQFF. In DNA, the CDR3 is TGTGCCAGCAGCCGTAGACTAGCGGGGGACCAAAACAATGAGCAGTTCTTC.

The rearrangement uses TRBV5-6 and TRBJ1-3; no definite D call. This CDR3 has 15 amino acids. V was trimmed by 2 bases and J by 0 bases, leaving 9 bases between them. Per germline, CDR1 SGHDT and CDR2 YYEEEE. The CDR3 here is CASSFWGISGNTIYF. The DNA for the CDR3 is TGTGCCAGCAGCTTCTGGGGTATCTCTGGAAACACCATATATTTT.

V is TRBV12-3 or TRBV12-4 and J is TRBJ2-7, with D tentatively TRBD2 (5 bases). The CDR3 spans 13 residues. V shed 7 bases and J shed 7 bases, with 17 bases lying between them. The CDR3 region is CASTGPGKREQYF. CDR3 in DNA: TGTGCCAGCACCGGACCGGGAAAAAGAGAGCAGTACTTC.

The chain links TRBV12-5 to TRBJ2-3; no firm D call. The V end was cut by 3 bases, the J end by 4 bases, with 8 bases between. This CDR3 has 13 amino acids. Germline loops: CDR1 LGHNT, CDR2 FRNRAP. In DNA form, the CDR3 reads TGTGCTAGTGGTTTTTCGGGTGCAGATACGCAGTATTTT. Translating gives CASGFSGADTQYF.

This clonotype was observed a few times. The chain uses TRBV7-2 and TRBJ2-5; D unclear. The CDR3 consists of 16 residues. V lost 5 bases, J lost 0 bases, and 16 bases lay in between. Germline lookup yields CDR1 SGHTA and CDR2 FQGNSA. The CDR3: CASSRRAFKYQETQYF. The CDR3 coding sequence is TGTGCCAGCAGCCGTAGGGCATTTAAGTACCAAGAGACCCAGTACTTC. Full variable domain (missing parts from reference TRBV7-2 and TRBJ2-5): GAGVSQSPSNKVTEKGKDVELRCDPISGHTALYWYRQSLGQGLEFLIYFQGNSAPDKSGLPSDRFSAERTGGSVSTLTIQRTQQEDSAVYLCASSRRAFKYQETQYFGPGTRLLVL.

The rearrangement uses TRBV11-2 and TRBJ2-3; no reliable D call. This CDR3 comprises 16 residues. With 4 bases removed from V and 0 bases from J, the gap between germline ends came to 14 bases. CDR1 and CDR2 from the germline V gene are SGHAT and FQNNGV. DNA of the CDR3: TGTGCCAGCAGCTCACGAGCTGCGGCTAGCACAGATACGCAGTATTTT. Protein product: CASSSRAAASTDTQYF.

The chain combines TRBV6-1 with TRBJ2-7; D is uncertain. The CDR3 covers 13 residues. V dropped 5 bases and J dropped 4 bases, with 12 bases sitting between them. Germline loops: CDR1 MNHNS, CDR2 SASEGT. Here the CDR3 reads CASSLPALYEQYF. Here the CDR3 DNA reads TGTGCCAGCAGTTTGCCAGCTCTGTACGAGCAGTACTTC.

The CDR3 region has the DNA TGTGCCAGCAGCCGGGGACAGACCGGGGAGCTGTTTTTT. It translates to CASSRGQTGELFF. The chain has TRBV11-3 and TRBJ2-2; the match to TRBD1 covers 7 bases. Unmatched junction bases numbered 2, after V lost 5 bases and J lost 5 bases. The CDR3 loop spans 13 amino acids. In germline, CDR1 is SGHNT, CDR2 YENEEA.

This rearrangement joins TRBV11-3 to TRBJ2-3; D unclear. The CDR3 contains 16 residues. Germline V gene sequence: CDR1 SGHNT, CDR2 YENEEA. Trimming left V 4 bases short and J 2 bases short, with 16 bases between. CDR3: CASSSLWAPDTDTQYF. The CDR3 DNA reads TGTGCCAGCAGCTCCCTTTGGGCCCCTGACACAGATACGCAGTATTTT.

The chain carries TRBV5-6 and TRBJ1-1, with D perhaps TRBD1 (5 bases). The germline V and J ends were trimmed by 4 bases and 10 bases, with 17 bases remaining between them. Germline assignment: CDR1 SGHDT and CDR2 YYEEEE. The CDR3 consists of 13 residues. Here the CDR3 reads CASSPGEPALAFF. DNA of the CDR3: TGTGCCAGCAGCCCGGGGGAGCCAGCCTTAGCTTTCTTT.

Points on this clonotype: The junction does not match germline at one end; this may be a read error. This chain links TRBV4-3 with TRBJ2-1; TRBD2 matches at 7 bases. The CDR3 contains 15 residues. Germline assignment: CDR1 LGHNA and CDR2 YSLEER. For the CDR3, the DNA is TGCGCCAGCAGCCCAGCCGGGAGGTCCTACGATGAGCAGTTCTTC. Its protein product is CASSPAGRSYDEQFF.

This clonotype was detected only a few times. CDR3 amino acids: CASSFRTGANTEAFF. The CDR3 nucleotides are TGTGCCAGCAGCTTTCGGACAGGGGCGAACACTGAAGCTTTCTTT. The chain joins TRBV7-2 to TRBJ1-1; 9 positions match TRBD1. Germline V gene lookup returns CDR1 SGHTA and CDR2 FQGNSA. The V gene end was trimmed by 3 bases and the J gene end by 1 base; junction bases not matched to a gene: 3. The CDR3 covers 15 residues.

V gene TRBV7-4 combines with J gene TRBJ2-1; D may be TRBD2 (6 bases). Trimming removed 5 bases at V and 0 bases at J, with 35 bases between. The CDR3 is 23 residues long. Germline V CDR1 and CDR2: SGHVT, SQSDAQ. This chain's CDR3 is CASSMAGLPPDWPRLSSYNEQFF. DNA for the CDR3: TGTGCCAGCAGCATGGCGGGACTCCCTCCCGACTGGCCGAGACTAAGCTCCTACAATGAGCAGTTCTTC.

This clonotype was observed a handful of times. The rearrangement joins TRBV6-1 to TRBJ2-3; 13 bases agree with TRBD2. Germline lookup yields CDR1 MNHNS and CDR2 SASEGT. With 2 bases clipped from V and 5 bases from J, the junction kept 13 bases outside the gene matches. The CDR3 extends over 19 amino acids. The CDR3 bases are TGTGCCAGCAGTGAAACAGGGGGACTAGCGGGATATCTGAGAGATACGCAGTATTTT. Amino acids: CASSETGGLAGYLRDTQYF.

This clonotype has only one observation. The gene calls are TRBV6-5 and TRBJ2-7; D is unresolved. There are 13 residues in the CDR3. Per germline, CDR1 MNHEY and CDR2 SVGAGI. V lost 0 bases to trimming and J lost 3 bases, with 6 bases between them. CDR3 DNA: TGTGCCAGCAGTTACTCGGCCATCTACGAGCAGTACTTC. Encoded protein: CASSYSAIYEQYF.

The chain combines TRBV15 with TRBJ1-2; D ambiguous. The germline CDR1 and CDR2 sequences are LNHNV and YYDKDF (reference sequence). The CDR3 spans 16 residues. Deletions cut 0 bases from V and 1 base from J, with 12 bases between. CDR3 in amino acids: CATSREFGRLNYGYTF. CDR3 sequence (DNA): TGTGCCACCAGCAGAGAGTTTGGCAGACTTAACTATGGCTACACCTTC.

This clonotype was seen a handful of times. The V gene is TRBV12-3 or TRBV12-4, the J gene TRBJ2-7; D might be TRBD2 (7 bases). Trimming cost V 6 bases and J 3 bases, with 15 bases left between them. The CDR3 is made up of 14 amino acids. For the CDR3, the DNA is TGTGCCAGCAGACCGGGGGGCGGAGGCTACGAGCAGTACTTC. Its translation is CASRPGGGGYEQYF.

This clonotype was counted once. The chain employs TRBV4-1 and TRBJ2-1; a possible D gene is TRBD1 (6 bases). The CDR3 sequence is 14 residues long. The V gene's germline CDR1 is MGHRA and CDR2 YSYEKL. With 2 bases removed from V and 6 bases from J, the gap between germline ends came to 11 bases. This chain's CDR3 is CASSQPIQGNEQFF. The CDR3 DNA follows: TGCGCCAGCAGCCAACCAATACAGGGCAATGAGCAGTTCTTC.

The rearrangement links TRBV11-2 to TRBJ2-3, with a possible D match to TRBD1 (7 bases). The CDR3 consists of 20 residues. CDR1 and CDR2 (germline): SGHAT, FQNNGV. The germline V and J ends were trimmed by 2 bases and 1 base, with 25 bases remaining between them. The CDR3 protein is CASSLYGWAGGGGGTDTQYF. In DNA, the CDR3 is TGTGCCAGCAGCTTATACGGCTGGGCAGGAGGGGGCGGGGGCACAGATACGCAGTATTTT.

The chain has TRBV10-1 and TRBJ2-1, with unresolved D. Trimming cost V 2 bases and J 7 bases, with 9 bases left between them. This CDR3 comprises 13 residues. Germline values: CDR1 WNHNN, CDR2 SYGVQD (reference sequence). The DNA of the CDR3 is TGCGCCAGCAGTGAGGGCAATAATAATGAGCAGTTCTTC. Translating it yields CASSEGNNNEQFF.

This chain joins TRBV28 and TRBJ1-1; TRBD1 agrees at 7 bases. Germline lookup yields CDR1 MDHEN and CDR2 SYDVKM. J lost 9 bases, V lost 3 bases, and 7 bases had no gene match. This CDR3 is built from 13 residues. This chain's CDR3 is CASSFGWTGQAFF. In nucleotides, the CDR3 is TGTGCCAGCAGTTTCGGTTGGACAGGCCAAGCTTTCTTT.

This clonotype was picked up a small number of times. The chain recombines TRBV7-2 with TRBJ2-1; 10 bases agree with TRBD2. Losses at the gene ends were 3 bases for V and 4 bases for J; bases not matched to a gene: 3. The CDR3 has 15 amino acids. CDR1 SGHTA and CDR2 FQGNSA come from the germline V gene. The CDR3 is CASSFTSGTYNEQFF. CDR3 DNA: TGTGCCAGCAGCTTCACTAGCGGGACTTACAATGAGCAGTTCTTC.

This clonotype occurred a few times. V and J are TRBV7-9 and TRBJ1-2; D is ambiguous. From germline, CDR1 is SEHNR and CDR2 FQNEAQ (reference sequence). With 0 bases removed from V and 8 bases from J, the gap between germline ends came to 10 bases. The CDR3 contains 13 residues. DNA for the CDR3: TGTGCCAGCAGCTTAGCGGCGTTTGGCGGCTACACCTTC. It encodes CASSLAAFGGYTF.

There are a few counts of this clonotype. The V gene is TRBV6-6, the J gene TRBJ2-7; TRBD1 or TRBD2 may be the D gene (5 bases each). Germline values: CDR1 MNHNY, CDR2 SVGAGI (reference sequence). There are 12 residues in the CDR3. The V and J ends lost 5 bases and 13 bases respectively, with 18 bases between them. The CDR3 coding sequence is TGTGCCAGCAGTGAGGGCCTGACAGCCCCCTACTTC. It is translated as CASSEGLTAPYF.

As regards this clonotype: The CDR3 ends on some other residue instead of the conserved phenylalanine or tryptophan, so this is likely a read error. The V and J genes are TRBV10-3 and TRBJ1-5, with D hard to call. CDR1 is ENHRY and CDR2 is SYGVKD in the germline V gene. CDR3 length equals 14 residues. Trimming pared 2 bases from V and 7 bases from J, leaving 12 bases between. CDR3: CAISEAREGQPQHL. The DNA of the CDR3 is TGTGCCATCAGTGAGGCGAGGGAGGGCCAGCCCCAGCATCTT.

This clonotype was detected only a few times. The V gene is TRBV12-3 or TRBV12-4, the J gene TRBJ2-3, with 11 nucleotides matching TRBD2. The CDR3 is 18 residues long. Unmatched junction bases numbered 9, after V lost 3 bases and J lost 1 base. CDR3: CASSFVRLAGGGTDTQYF. The CDR3, as DNA: TGTGCCAGCAGTTTTGTGCGGCTAGCGGGGGGAGGCACAGATACGCAGTATTTT.

This clonotype was recorded at least ten times. The rearrangement joins TRBV7-2 to TRBJ2-2; D might be TRBD1 or TRBD2, each matching 6 bases. V shed 2 bases and J shed 7 bases, with 14 bases lying between them. CDR1 and CDR2 (germline): SGHTA, FQGNSA. The CDR3 is made up of 15 amino acids. In DNA, the CDR3 is TGTGCCAGCAGCTTATATACGGGGGCTAGCGGGGAGCTGTTTTTT. The encoded protein is CASSLYTGASGELFF.